This paragraph covers one TCR beta chain sequence. This clonotype was detected many times. There is no known antigen for this receptor. One base away there is no much larger clone; base qualities are not given. This entry is derived from a study of post-analysis software for immune sequencing data (dated by TCRdb to between 2014 and 2016). With regard to the full study: Relapsing-remitting, secondary progressive and progressive-relapsing multiple sclerosis were recorded as disease courses, and subtype annotation was lacking for some patients. A subset of samples was prepared in parallel using single-end sample barcoding, then pooled and co-amplified after Illumina adapter ligation. Patient repertoires were compared against roughly 10 previously published healthy control repertoires from donors aged roughly 6 to 28 years. Overall study results and their limits: Multiple sclerosis patients had significantly lower normalized Chao1 diversity than controls, a result that suggests substantial peripheral T-cell clonal expansion. The multiple sclerosis patient group was slightly younger than the control group. Strong co-clustering of samples prepared in the same batch was shown by direct clustering with F measure, prompting a batch-effect correction. Significantly higher frequencies in patients than in controls were found for five or six TRBV segments, including TRBV5-6, TRBV5-1 and TRBV20-1.

Read against the paper, the sample's time point label means: second blood draw from one MS patient after hematopoietic stem cell transplantation. TCR beta repertoires were profiled from peripheral blood of 10 to 15 young patients with multiple sclerosis to demonstrate the VDJtools post-analysis software. Multiple sclerosis patients were children and adolescents aged roughly 6 to 17 years. The library was prepared using PCR. Sequencing relied on an Illumina HiSeq 2500. To reduce PCR and sequencing biases, unique molecular identifiers were built into the TCR beta cDNA libraries. Per 1 to 10 million input T cells, approximately 500,000 cDNA molecules were obtained, such that each molecule approximated one T cell. The patient libraries were prepared and sequenced with the same protocol used for the earlier healthy control dataset. Samples belonging to the same batch were prepared together, multiplexed and sequenced on a shared HiSeq lane. In the paper's pipeline: Raw barcoded reads were processed with MIGEC, and single-read molecular identifier groups were discarded before consensus assembly and CDR3 extraction. VDJtools was used for post-analysis of the clonotype tables, with diversity normalized by down-sampling every dataset to the smallest sample size. To correct batch-related cross-sample contamination, repertoire overlap clustering matched CDR3 amino acid sequences but not nucleotide sequences. Starting from the raw public reads, TCRdb applied fastp trimming at Q25, assembled clones with MiXCR and retained in-frame beta chains. Identical CDR3 proteins give one entry, which carries the most common genes and DNA. The V and J calls come from TCRdb's annotation, not from the publication. Recorded for this sample are 150,000 to 200,000 distinct CDR3 sequences; about 36% of them occurred a single time. Under 30% of the sample rests with the top ten.

The germline V gene gives CDR1 as ENHRY and CDR2 as SYGVKD. The CDR3 holds 15 amino acids from the cysteine to the phenylalanine. Of the read, only the CDR3 DNA is kept; its 45 bases are in frame from base 1. V gives up 3 bases and J gives up 2 bases, and the segment between their germline ends measures 14 bases. Sample: blood, taken after autologous hematopoietic stem cell transplantation. This TCR derives from a girl between 10 and 17 years old with multiple sclerosis. Donor details come from another sample of the same person, matched by shared clones. The rearranged segments are TRBV10-3 and TRBJ2-7; the D gene is perhaps TRBD1, from 6 matching bases. The CDR3 sequence is CAISDRTAGTYEQYF. The DNA sequence reads TGTGCCATCAGTGACCGGACAGCAGGAACCTACGAGCAGTACTTC.